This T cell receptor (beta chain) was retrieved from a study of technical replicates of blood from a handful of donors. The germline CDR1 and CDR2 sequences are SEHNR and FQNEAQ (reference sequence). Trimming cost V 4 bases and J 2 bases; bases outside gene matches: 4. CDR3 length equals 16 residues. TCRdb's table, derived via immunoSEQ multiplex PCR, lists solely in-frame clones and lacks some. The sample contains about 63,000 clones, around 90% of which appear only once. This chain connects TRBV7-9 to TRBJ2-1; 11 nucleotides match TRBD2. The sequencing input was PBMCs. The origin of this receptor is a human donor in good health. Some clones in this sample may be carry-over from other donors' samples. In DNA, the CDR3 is TGTGCCAGCAGCTCGGGACTAGCGGCCACCTACAATGAGCAGTTCTTC. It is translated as CASSSGLAATYNEQFF.